Shown below are 14 T cell receptor beta chains from a single sample sequenced in a study of HIV-infected patients and healthy controls. TCRdb analysed the 5' RACE reads with MiXCR anew, one entry per CDR3 protein. The sample records approximately 67,000 distinct CDR3 sequences, around 17% being singletons. Sequenced: CD4+ T cells from blood. All receptors derive from a human donor in good health.

The CDR3 DNA is TGTGCCAGCTCACCCCAAACAGGGGGCGGAGAGACCCAGTACTTC. Its protein product is CASSPQTGGGETQYF. The chain joins TRBV18 to TRBJ2-5, with TRBD1 identical over 9 bases. V gave up 3 bases and J gave up 4 bases; unmatched junction bases: 6. This CDR3 contains 15 residues. The germline gives CDR1 KGHSH, CDR2 LQKENI.

The sample holds many counts of this clonotype. This chain connects TRBV19 to TRBJ2-1; D may be TRBD1 or TRBD2 (5 bases each). Trimming stripped 5 bases from V and 7 bases from J, with 15 bases between. In germline, CDR1 is LNHDA, CDR2 SQIVND (reference sequence). The CDR3 length is 14 residues. DNA of the CDR3: TGTGCCAGTAGTCTTACGGGACCCCAGAATGAGCAGTTCTTC. As protein: CASSLTGPQNEQFF.

This clonotype appeared a few times. The chain uses TRBV7-8 and TRBJ2-1; TRBD2 aligns across 8 bases. CDR3 length: 17 amino acids. Germline V CDR1 and CDR2: SGHVS, FQNEAQ. V shed 5 bases and J 5 bases; nucleotides not matched to a gene: 14. The CDR3 DNA follows: TGTGCCAGCAGCCCAGCTCGGTCTAGCGGGCAGAACAATGAGCAGTTCTTC. Translating it yields CASSPARSSGQNNEQFF. Full variable domain (rest looked up from reference TRBV7-8 and TRBJ2-1): GAGVSQSPRYKVAKRGQDVALRCDPISGHVSLFWYQQALGQGPEFLTYFQNEAQLDKSGLPSDRFFAERPEGSVSTLKIQRTQQEDSAVYLCASSPARSSGQNNEQFFGPGTRLTVL.

By share, this clonotype ranks as medium-sized. The J gene is TRBJ2-4, the V gene TRBV3-1; D is perhaps TRBD1 (7 bases). CDR1 and CDR2 (germline): LGHDT, YNNKEL (reference sequence). The V and J ends lost 4 bases and 2 bases respectively, with 15 bases between them. The CDR3 is 16 amino acids. CDR3 protein: CASSPSSGGPKNIQYF. The CDR3 DNA reads TGTGCCAGCAGCCCCTCCTCAGGGGGGCCCAAAAACATTCAGTACTTC.

Ten or more counts support this clonotype. The chain uses TRBV29-1 and TRBJ2-1; the match to TRBD1 covers 7 bases. This CDR3 spans 13 amino acids. The V and J ends lost 5 bases and 7 bases, in that order; junction bases with no gene match: 8. Germline lookup yields CDR1 SQVTM and CDR2 ANQGSEA. The CDR3 sequence is CSVQETGLNEQFF. CDR3 coding DNA: TGCAGCGTTCAGGAGACAGGGTTGAATGAGCAGTTCTTC.

Worth noting for this clonotype: This sequence may be a read error, since a much larger clone differs from it by one base. The missing conserved phenylalanine or tryptophan at the end of this CDR3 makes a read error likely. This rearrangement joins TRBV15 to TRBJ2-3; 8 bases line up with TRBD1. The CDR3 runs to 13 residues. Germline CDR1 LNHNV, CDR2 YYDKDF (reference sequence). V lost 6 bases and J lost 6; bases outside the gene matches: 5. The CDR3 nucleotides are TGTGCCACCAGGAACGACAGGGGCGATACGCAGTATTTA. Translation gives CATRNDRGDTQYL.

This clonotype was observed a few times. The V gene is TRBV6-2 or TRBV6-3, the J gene TRBJ2-7; D is perhaps TRBD1 or TRBD2 (5 bases each). This CDR3 is built from 15 residues. Trimming shortened V by 5 bases and J by 4 bases, and 18 bases separated the two germline ends. The germline V gene encodes CDR1 MNHEY and CDR2 SVGEGT. Here the CDR3 reads CASSNTPGRWYEQYF. The CDR3, as DNA: TGTGCCAGCAGTAATACTCCGGGACGGTGGTACGAGCAGTACTTC.

The V call is TRBV28, the J call TRBJ2-5; 14 positions match TRBD2. Germline CDR1 MDHEN, CDR2 SYDVKM. CDR3 length: 18 residues. Trimming took 5 bases from V and 2 from J; bases not matched to a gene: 10. The CDR3 sequence is CASSAKTRTSGGQETQYF. CDR3 bases: TGTGCCAGCAGTGCTAAAACTCGGACTAGCGGGGGGCAAGAGACCCAGTACTTC.

There are many counts of this clonotype. The chain employs TRBV28 and TRBJ2-3; D is perhaps TRBD2 (6 bases). This CDR3 contains 13 residues. Germline V gene sequence: CDR1 MDHEN, CDR2 SYDVKM. Deletions cut 6 bases from V and 1 base from J, with 8 bases between. The CDR3 reads CASRGGGTDTQYF. The CDR3, as DNA: TGTGCCAGCAGGGGCGGGGGCACAGATACGCAGTATTTT.

This clonotype was seen a few times. J is TRBJ1-1 and V is TRBV6-4, with D maybe TRBD1 (5 bases). The V gene's germline CDR1 is MRHNA and CDR2 SNTAGT. The CDR3 consists of 13 residues. V was clipped by 5 bases and J by 1 base, with 8 bases between them. CDR3 sequence reads: CASSTQENTEAFF. The CDR3 DNA sequence: TGTGCCAGCAGTACACAGGAGAACACTGAAGCTTTCTTT.

In its sample, this clonotype was seen a few times. The chain employs TRBV2 and TRBJ1-4; D is possibly TRBD1 (6 bases). Germline assignment: CDR1 SNHLY and CDR2 FYNNEI. The CDR3 contains 15 residues. Trimming took 5 bases from V and 3 from J, leaving 13 bases between them. The CDR3 loop is CASSTQGTSNEKLFF. The CDR3, as DNA: TGTGCCAGCAGTACACAGGGAACCTCTAATGAAAAACTGTTTTTT.

V gene TRBV2 combines with J gene TRBJ2-3; 16 nucleotides match TRBD2. Germline values: CDR1 SNHLY, CDR2 FYNNEI. The CDR3 runs 15 residues. V shed 8 bases, J shed 4 bases, and the junction held 3 bases outside the gene matches. The CDR3: CASLGTSGRADTQYF. CDR3 nucleotide sequence: TGTGCCAGCTTGGGGACTAGCGGGAGGGCAGATACGCAGTATTTT.

This clonotype appeared once. The V call is TRBV6-5, the J call TRBJ1-4; tentative D call: TRBD1 (5 bases). V gave up 6 bases and J gave up 2 bases, with 10 bases separating them. Germline V gives CDR1 MNHEY, CDR2 SVGAGI. The CDR3 totals 14 residues. This CDR3 reads CASSRRVTNEKLFF. DNA of the CDR3: TGTGCCAGCAGCCGCAGGGTTACTAATGAAAAACTGTTTTTT.

V is TRBV20-1 and J is TRBJ2-1; 14 positions agree with TRBD2. The ends lost 6 bases at V and 3 bases at J; junction bases unmatched: 10. This CDR3 spans 17 amino acids. Germline values: CDR1 DFQATT, CDR2 SNEGSKA (reference sequence). The CDR3: CSANGLAGGAHYNEQFF. The CDR3, as DNA: TGCAGTGCGAATGGACTAGCGGGGGGAGCCCACTACAATGAGCAGTTCTTC.